This T cell receptor (beta chain) was observed in a study of T cell responses to AZD1222 COVID-19 vaccine (dated by TCRdb to the early 2020s). Notes on the research overall: A total of 233 trial participants underwent TCR sequencing, of whom 200 to 220 had received two doses of AZD1222 and roughly 26 had received two doses of the MenACWY control vaccine. Trial participants were enrolled into age subgroups of 18-55, 56-69 and 70-plus years, which contained roughly 140, 27 and 60 TCR-sequenced participants, respectively.

What the study reported, not specific to this receptor: The 56-69-year group was small, and its depth increase did not reach significance, likely because of low power. Because no samples from the day 14 peak response were available, repertoires could be characterized only after the peak T cell response. CD4 TCRs associated with the vaccine covered the entire spike protein, and the dominant responses were in regions 160-218 and 743-854. After two AZD1222 doses, both the breadth and the depth of spike-specific TCRs were significantly higher than at day 0 and than in MenACWY recipients. Only six or seven AZD1222 recipients were SARS-CoV-2 seropositive at baseline, limiting conclusions about previously exposed vaccinees. Participants were mostly white British and included more females than males, and it was suggested by the authors that clonal diversity may have been underestimated. Reportedly, close to half of the unique spike-specific TCRs recognized epitopes lying outside the regions that are mutated in the B.1.351 and B.1.1.7 variants.

The CDR3 starts with the cysteine, ends with the phenylalanine, and has 14 residues. Just CDR3 DNA is preserved here, 42 bases in frame from base 1. V sheds 3 bases and J sheds 4 bases, leaving 12 bases between their ends. CDR1 LGHDT and CDR2 YNNKEL are derived from the germline V gene (reference sequence). The CDR3 regions of human TCRbeta chains were subjected to immunosequencing. In the authors' own workflow: Repertoire TCRs were matched against a reference library of SARS-CoV-2-specific TCRs generated with the MIRA antigen-specificity platform. Breadth was defined as the fraction of unique TCRs that were SARS-CoV-2-associated, and depth was defined as the fraction of total T cells that were SARS-CoV-2-associated. Each spike-specific TCR was assigned to its reactive spike region and to a CD4 or CD8 class using the MIRA data. Log10-transformed breadth and depth values were compared by one-way ANOVA with Sidak's multiple comparisons tests. TCRdb holds this immuneACCESS table with in-frame rearrangements only. Some clones are missing; in checked studies, unresolved V genes explain under half, and the rest has no known cause. Clonal size and the V and J genes are those of that table, whereas D and trimming came from the DNA. The sample table records 95,000 to 150,000 clones; about nine tenths of these occur just once. The ten largest clones take up approximately 2.6% of the sample.

This sample's time point label indicates: about 28 days (+/-7) after the second vaccine dose. AZD1222 recipients given second doses at about 4 weeks or at about 12 weeks were pooled, since spike-specific TCR depth and breadth were not found to differ between the two schedules. The vaccinee samples were drawn from two UK trials, COV001 and COV002, one of which was a single-blind randomized controlled phase 2/3 trial testing AZD1222 (ChAdOx1 nCoV-19) in healthy adults. For TCRbeta chain sequencing, PBMC samples from trial participants were taken at day 0 and at day 28 after the second dose. A note on this clone: What antigen it recognizes has not been identified. Base qualities were left out, and no much larger clone turns up one base away.

The chain is made from TRBV3-1 (or the pseudogene TRBV3-2) and TRBJ1-2; no D gene call is confident. The material was peripheral blood, obtained 28 days after the second AZD1222 dose. The receptor comes from an adult who received the AZD1222 COVID-19 vaccine. The nucleotide sequence is given as TGTGCCAGCAGCCACTCGACGAGCTCCTATGGCTACACCTTC. Its amino acids are CASSHSTSSYGYTF.